The present entry profiles one T cell receptor (beta chain) with its context. Its antigen remains unknown. The data are from a study of cytomegalovirus exposure and HLA in healthy donors. The PCR had 60 Vbeta and 13 Jbeta primers. Profiled with immunoSEQ multiplex PCR; TCRdb holds only in-frame clones, not every one. This sample has more than 140,000 clones, with about 80% found just once. Study conclusions and caveats: A later analysis reportedly found that, within productive TCRs, an Asian-associated ancestry cluster had fewer N-insertions than the mean observed across the roughly 700 donors. The sole available immune exposure information was CMV serostatus. The study flagged approximately 180 TCR beta chains as cytomegalovirus-associated.

The source of this sequence is a woman aged 40 to 50 in good health and CMV-seronegative. The sample consisted of PBMCs.

As DNA, the CDR3 is TGTGCCAGCAAGAGTTTTAGCTCCGGTGAGCAGTTCTTC. Its translation is CASKSFSSGEQFF. The chain recombines TRBV9 with TRBJ2-1; no clear D. Germline loops: CDR1 SGDLS, CDR2 YYNGEE. The CDR3 contains 13 residues. Deletions cut 6 bases from V and 9 bases from J, with 16 bases between. Variable domain in full (rest from reference TRBV9 and TRBJ2-1): DSGVTQTPKHLITATGQRVTLRCSPRSGDLSVYWYQQSLDQGLQFLIQYYNGEERAKGNILERFSAQQFPDLHSELNLSSLELGDSALYFCASKSFSSGEQFFGPGTRLTVL.